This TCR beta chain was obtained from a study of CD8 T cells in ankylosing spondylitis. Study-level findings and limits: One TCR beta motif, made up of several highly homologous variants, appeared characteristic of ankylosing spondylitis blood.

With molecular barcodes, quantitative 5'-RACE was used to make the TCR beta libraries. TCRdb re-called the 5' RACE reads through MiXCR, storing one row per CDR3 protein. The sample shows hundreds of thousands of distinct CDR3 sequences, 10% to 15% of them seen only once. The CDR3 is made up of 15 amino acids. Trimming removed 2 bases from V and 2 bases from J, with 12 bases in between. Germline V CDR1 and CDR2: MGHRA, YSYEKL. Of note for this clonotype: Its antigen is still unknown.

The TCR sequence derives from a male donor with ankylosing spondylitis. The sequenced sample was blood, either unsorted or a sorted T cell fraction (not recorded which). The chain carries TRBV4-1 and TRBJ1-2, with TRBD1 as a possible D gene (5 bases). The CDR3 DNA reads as TGCGCCAGCAGCCAAAGGGACCGCGGCAACTATGGCTACACCTTC. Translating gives CASSQRDRGNYGYTF.